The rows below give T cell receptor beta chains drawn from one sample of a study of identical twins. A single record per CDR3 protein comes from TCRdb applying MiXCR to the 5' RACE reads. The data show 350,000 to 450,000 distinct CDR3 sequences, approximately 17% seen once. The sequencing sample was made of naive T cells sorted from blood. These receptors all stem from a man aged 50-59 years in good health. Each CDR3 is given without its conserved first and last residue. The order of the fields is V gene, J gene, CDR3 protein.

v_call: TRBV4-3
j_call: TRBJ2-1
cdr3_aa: ASSQDWGEVPF

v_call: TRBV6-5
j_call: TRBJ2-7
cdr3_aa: ASSWGGLAGGPVEQY

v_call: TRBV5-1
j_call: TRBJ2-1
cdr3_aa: ASSSSGISYNEQF

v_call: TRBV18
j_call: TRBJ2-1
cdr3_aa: ASSPRQLAASYNEQF

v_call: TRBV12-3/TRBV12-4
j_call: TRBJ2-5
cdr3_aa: ASSLGTSPSQETQY

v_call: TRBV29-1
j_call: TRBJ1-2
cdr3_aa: SVGGGVDYGYT

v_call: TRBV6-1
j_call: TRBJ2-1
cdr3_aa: ASSTPGRGGAGEQF

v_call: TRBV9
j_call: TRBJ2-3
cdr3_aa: ASTPGFTDTQY

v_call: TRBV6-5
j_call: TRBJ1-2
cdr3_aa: ASSYSARAIYGYT

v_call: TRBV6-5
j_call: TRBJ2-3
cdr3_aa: ASSYSTLALAGGRGTQY

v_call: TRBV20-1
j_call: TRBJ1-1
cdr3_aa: SAREGQGAHTEAF

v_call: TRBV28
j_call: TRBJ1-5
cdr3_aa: ASSLKGGEPQH

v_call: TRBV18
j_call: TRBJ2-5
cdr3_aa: ASSPPILKTQY

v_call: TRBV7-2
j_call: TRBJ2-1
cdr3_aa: ASSLSGVYYNEQF

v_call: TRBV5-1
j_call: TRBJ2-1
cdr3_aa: ASSLAAPDYNEQF

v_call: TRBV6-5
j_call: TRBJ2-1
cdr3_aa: ASSSLWSGGRGEQF

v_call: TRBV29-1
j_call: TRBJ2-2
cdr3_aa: SAGQGSPPGELF

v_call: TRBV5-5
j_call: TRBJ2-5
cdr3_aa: ASSPHQRTGETQY

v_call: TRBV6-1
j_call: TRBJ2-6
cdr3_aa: ASQKGNSGANVLT

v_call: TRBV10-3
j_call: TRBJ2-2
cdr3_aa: AIGQGVDTGELF

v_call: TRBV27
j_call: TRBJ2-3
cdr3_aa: ASSPRGDGSSTDTQY

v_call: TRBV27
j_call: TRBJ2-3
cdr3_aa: ASSPTAAPDTQY

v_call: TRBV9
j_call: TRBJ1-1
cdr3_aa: ASSETGDTEAF

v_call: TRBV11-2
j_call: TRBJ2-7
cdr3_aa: ASSSNRDEQY

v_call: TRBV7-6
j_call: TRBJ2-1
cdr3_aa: ASSLRPGDYNEQF

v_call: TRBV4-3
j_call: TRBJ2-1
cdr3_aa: ASSQELAGVAEQF

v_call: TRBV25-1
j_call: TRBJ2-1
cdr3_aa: ASSDSLAGPLRNEQF

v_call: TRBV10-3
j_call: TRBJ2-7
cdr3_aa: AISESGSEQY

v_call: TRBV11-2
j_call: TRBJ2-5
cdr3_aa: ASSPQSPQETQY

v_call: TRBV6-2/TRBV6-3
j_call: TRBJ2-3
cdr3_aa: ASSPGLFSTDTQY

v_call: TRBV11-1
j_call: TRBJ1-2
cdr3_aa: ASSWGSSDYGYT

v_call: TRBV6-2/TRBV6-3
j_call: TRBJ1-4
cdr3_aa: ASKGPGTANEKLF

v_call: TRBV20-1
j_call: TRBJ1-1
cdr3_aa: SARVYKPGGTEAF

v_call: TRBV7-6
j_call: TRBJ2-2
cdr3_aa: ASSPGLAGAATGELF

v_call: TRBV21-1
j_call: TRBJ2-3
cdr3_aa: ASSKEASGGKVTDTQY

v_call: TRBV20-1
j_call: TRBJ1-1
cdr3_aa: SARVSGTGGWNTEAF

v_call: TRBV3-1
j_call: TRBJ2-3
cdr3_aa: ASSKTGASTDTQY

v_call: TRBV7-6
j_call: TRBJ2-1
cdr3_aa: ASSAGPSGRSSSYNEQF

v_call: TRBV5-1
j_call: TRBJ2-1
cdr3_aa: ASSWGSGGQNEQF

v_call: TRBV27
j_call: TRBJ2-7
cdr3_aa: ASSSQGATNEQY

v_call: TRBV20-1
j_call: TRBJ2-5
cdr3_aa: SASHPGLAGAETQY

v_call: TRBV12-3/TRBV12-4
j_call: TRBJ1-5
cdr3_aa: ASSLSTENQPQH

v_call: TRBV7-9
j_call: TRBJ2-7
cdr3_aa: ASNRGGEQY

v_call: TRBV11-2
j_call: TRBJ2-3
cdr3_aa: ASSLLRGSADTQY

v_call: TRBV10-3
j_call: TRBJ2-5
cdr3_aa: AISDRFSDRGYETQY

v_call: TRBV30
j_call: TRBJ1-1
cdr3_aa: AWSVGTGGEGTEAF

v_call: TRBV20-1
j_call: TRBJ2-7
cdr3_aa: SASFLFYREEQY

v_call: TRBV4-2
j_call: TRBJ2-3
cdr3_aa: ASSQVAGATDTQY

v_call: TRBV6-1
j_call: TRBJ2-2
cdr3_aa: ASTPRPSGELF

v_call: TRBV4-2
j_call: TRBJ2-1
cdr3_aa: ASSQARGHDEQF

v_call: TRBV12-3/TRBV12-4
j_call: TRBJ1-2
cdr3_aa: ASSLRTGAWYGYT